Here is one T cell receptor (beta chain) with its context. The target antigen is unknown. The sample is drawn from a study of T cell responses to AZD1222 COVID-19 vaccine. Libraries were prepared by immunoSEQ multiplex PCR; TCRdb keeps only in-frame clonotypes and omits some of them. The sample includes some 99,000 clones, around 90% of them seen just once. Findings of the study overall: Only five to seven individuals given AZD1222 were seropositive at baseline. White British donors predominated, females outnumbered males, and clonal diversity was possibly underestimated.

Germline assignment: CDR1 SGHRS and CDR2 YFSETQ. The CDR3 length is 17 residues. The junction had 5 bases not matched to a gene; V was cut back by 0 bases and J by 1 base. V is TRBV5-1 and J is TRBJ2-5; 11 bases match TRBD2. The receptor was derived from an adult in good health. The material sequenced was peripheral blood, taken on day 0 of MenACWY control vaccination. This chain's CDR3 is CASSLALGLAGQETQYF. CDR3 in DNA: TGCGCCAGCAGCTTGGCATTAGGACTAGCGGGCCAAGAGACCCAGTACTTC. The full variable domain, its missing parts supplied by reference TRBV5-1 and TRBJ2-5, is KAGVTQTPRYLIKTRGQQVTLSCSPISGHRSVSWYQQTPGQGLQFLFEYFSETQRNKGNFPGRFSGRQFSNSRSEMNVSTLELGDSALYLCASSLALGLAGQETQYFGPGTRLLVL.